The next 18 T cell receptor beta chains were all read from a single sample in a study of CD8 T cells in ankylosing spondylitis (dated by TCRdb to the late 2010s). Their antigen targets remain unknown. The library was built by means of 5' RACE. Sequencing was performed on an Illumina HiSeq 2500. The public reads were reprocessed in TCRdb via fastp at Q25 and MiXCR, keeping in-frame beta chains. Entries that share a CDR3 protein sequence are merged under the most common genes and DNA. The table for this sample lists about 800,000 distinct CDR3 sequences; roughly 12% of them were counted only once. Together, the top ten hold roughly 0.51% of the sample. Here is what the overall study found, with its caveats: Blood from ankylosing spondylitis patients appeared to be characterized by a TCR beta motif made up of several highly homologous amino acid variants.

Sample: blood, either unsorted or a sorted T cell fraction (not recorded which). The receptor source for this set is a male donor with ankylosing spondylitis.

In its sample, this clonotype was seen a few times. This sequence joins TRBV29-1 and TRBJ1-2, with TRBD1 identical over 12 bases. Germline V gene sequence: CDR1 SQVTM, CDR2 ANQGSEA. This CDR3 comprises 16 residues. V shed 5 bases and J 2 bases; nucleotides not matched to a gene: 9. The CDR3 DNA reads TGCAGCGTTCCCCGGGACAGGGGGCATCCAAACTATGGCTACACCTTC. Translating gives CSVPRDRGHPNYGYTF.

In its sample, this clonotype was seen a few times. CDR3 sequence (DNA): TGTGCCACCAGCAGAGGGACTAGCGGGAGGTCCTACGAGCAGTACTTC. This encodes CATSRGTSGRSYEQYF. The rearrangement links TRBV15 to TRBJ2-7; 14 positions match TRBD2. The V gene end was trimmed by 1 base and the J gene end by 1 base; junction bases not matched to a gene: 0. Germline assignment: CDR1 LNHNV and CDR2 YYDKDF (reference sequence). This CDR3 is built from 16 residues. The entire variable domain, with the rest obtained from reference TRBV15 and TRBJ2-7, is as follows: DAMVIQNPRYQVTQFGKPVTLSCSQTLNHNVMYWYQQKSSQAPKLLFHYYDKDFNNEADTPDNFQSRRPNTSFCFLDIRSPGLGDTAMYLCATSRGTSGRSYEQYFGPGTRLTVT.

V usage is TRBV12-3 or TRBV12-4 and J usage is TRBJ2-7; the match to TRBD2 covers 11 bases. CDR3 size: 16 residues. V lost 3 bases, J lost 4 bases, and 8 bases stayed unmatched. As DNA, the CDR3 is TGTGCCAGCAGTTTCCCGATAGCGGGAGGGCCGTACGAGCAGTACTTC. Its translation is CASSFPIAGGPYEQYF.

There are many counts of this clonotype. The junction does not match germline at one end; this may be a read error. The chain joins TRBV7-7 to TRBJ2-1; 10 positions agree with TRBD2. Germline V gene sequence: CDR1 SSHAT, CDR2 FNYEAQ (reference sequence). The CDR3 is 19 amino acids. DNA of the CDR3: TGTGCTAGCAGCTCAGGACTAGCGGTAATGCCGAGCTCCTACAATGAGCAGTTCTTC. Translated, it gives CASSSGLAVMPSSYNEQFF.

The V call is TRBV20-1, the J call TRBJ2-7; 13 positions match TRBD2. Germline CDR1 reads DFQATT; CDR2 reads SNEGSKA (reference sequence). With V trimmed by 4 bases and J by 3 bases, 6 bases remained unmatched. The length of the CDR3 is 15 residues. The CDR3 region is CSANLLAGGNYEQYF. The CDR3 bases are TGCAGTGCTAACCTACTAGCGGGGGGGAACTACGAGCAGTACTTC.

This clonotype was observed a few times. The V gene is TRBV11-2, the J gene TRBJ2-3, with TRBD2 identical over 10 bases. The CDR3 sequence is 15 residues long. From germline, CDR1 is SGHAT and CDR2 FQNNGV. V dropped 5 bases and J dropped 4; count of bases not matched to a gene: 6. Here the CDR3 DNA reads TGTGCCAGCAGCCGCCTGCTAGCGGGGGCAGATACGCAGTATTTT. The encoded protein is CASSRLLAGADTQYF. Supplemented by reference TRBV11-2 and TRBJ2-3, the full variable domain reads EAGVAQSPRYKIIEKRQSVAFWCNPISGHATLYWYQQILGQGPKLLIQFQNNGVVDDSQLPKDRFSAERLKGVDSTLKIQPAKLEDSAVYLCASSRLLAGADTQYFGPGTRLTVL.

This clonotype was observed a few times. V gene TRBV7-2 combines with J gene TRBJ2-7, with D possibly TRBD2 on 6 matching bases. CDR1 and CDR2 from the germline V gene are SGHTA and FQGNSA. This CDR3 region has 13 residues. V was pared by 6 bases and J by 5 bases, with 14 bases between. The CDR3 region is CASRIGGVHEQYF. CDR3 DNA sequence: TGTGCCAGCAGGATCGGAGGGGTGCACGAGCAGTACTTC.

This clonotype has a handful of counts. The CDR3 bases are TGCAGTGCTCTAGCCCTTGAGGCCTACAATGAGCAGTTCTTC. This codes for CSALALEAYNEQFF. The V and J genes are TRBV20-1 and TRBJ2-1, with D possibly matching TRBD2 (5 bases). The CDR3 length is 14 residues. Germline-derived CDR1 and CDR2 are DFQATT and SNEGSKA (reference sequence). Trimming took off 5 bases at V and 2 bases at J, with 13 bases between the two ends.

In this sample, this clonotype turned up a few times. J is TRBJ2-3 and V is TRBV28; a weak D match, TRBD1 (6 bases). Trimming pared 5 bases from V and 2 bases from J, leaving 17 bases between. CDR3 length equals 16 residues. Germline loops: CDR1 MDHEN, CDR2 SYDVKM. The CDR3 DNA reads TGTGCCAGCAGTATAGACAGGCTCAGTTTCACAGATACGCAGTATTTT. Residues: CASSIDRLSFTDTQYF.

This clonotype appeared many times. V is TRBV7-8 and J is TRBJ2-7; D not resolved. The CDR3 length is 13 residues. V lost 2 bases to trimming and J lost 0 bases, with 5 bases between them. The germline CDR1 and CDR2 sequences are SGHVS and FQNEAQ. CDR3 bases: TGTGCCAGCAGCTTAAGAGTCTCCTACGAGCAGTACTTC. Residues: CASSLRVSYEQYF.

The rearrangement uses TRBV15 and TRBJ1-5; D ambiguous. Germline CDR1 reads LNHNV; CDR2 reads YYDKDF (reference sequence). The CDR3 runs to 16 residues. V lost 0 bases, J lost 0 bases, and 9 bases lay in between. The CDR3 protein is CATSREETYSNQPQHF. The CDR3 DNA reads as TGTGCCACCAGCAGAGAAGAGACTTATAGCAATCAGCCCCAGCATTTT.

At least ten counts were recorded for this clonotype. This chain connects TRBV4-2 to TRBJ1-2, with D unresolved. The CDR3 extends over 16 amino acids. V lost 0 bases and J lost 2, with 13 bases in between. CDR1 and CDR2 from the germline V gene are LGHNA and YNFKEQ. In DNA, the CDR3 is TGTGCCAGCAGCCAAGAATGGGCCGGGGAGAACTATGGCTACACCTTC. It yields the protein CASSQEWAGENYGYTF.

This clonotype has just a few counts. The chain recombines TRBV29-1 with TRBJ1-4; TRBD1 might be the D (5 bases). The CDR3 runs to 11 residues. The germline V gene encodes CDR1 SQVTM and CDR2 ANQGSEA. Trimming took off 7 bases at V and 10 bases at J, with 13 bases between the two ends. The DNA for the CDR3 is TGCAGCGCCGGGGACTCGGGAAAACTGTTTTTT. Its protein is CSAGDSGKLFF.

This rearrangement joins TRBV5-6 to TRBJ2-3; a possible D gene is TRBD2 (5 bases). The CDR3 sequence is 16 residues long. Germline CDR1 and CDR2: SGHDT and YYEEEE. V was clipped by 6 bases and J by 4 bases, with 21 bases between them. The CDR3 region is CASKGMGRGFADTQYF. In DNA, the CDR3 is TGTGCCAGCAAGGGAATGGGCCGGGGATTTGCAGATACGCAGTATTTT.

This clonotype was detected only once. CDR3 sequence (DNA): TGCAGTGCTGTACAGGCTAGCACAGATACGCAGTATTTT. It translates to CSAVQASTDTQYF. The chain carries TRBV20-1 and TRBJ2-3, with D tentatively TRBD1 (5 bases). The V and J ends lost 5 bases and 0 bases respectively, with 9 bases between them. The CDR3 spans 13 residues. In germline, CDR1 is DFQATT, CDR2 SNEGSKA (reference sequence).

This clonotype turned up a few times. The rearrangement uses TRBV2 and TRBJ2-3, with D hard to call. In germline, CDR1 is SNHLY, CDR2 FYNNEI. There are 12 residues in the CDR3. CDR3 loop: CATRLAGDTQYF. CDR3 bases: TGTGCGACACGACTTGCCGGGGATACGCAGTATTTT. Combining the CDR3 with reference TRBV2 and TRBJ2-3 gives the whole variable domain EPEVTQTPSHQVTQMGQEVILRCVPISNHLYFYWYRQILGQKVEFLVSFYNNEISEKSEIFDDQFSVERPDGSNFTLKIRSTKLEDSAMYFCATRLAGDTQYFGPGTRLTVL.

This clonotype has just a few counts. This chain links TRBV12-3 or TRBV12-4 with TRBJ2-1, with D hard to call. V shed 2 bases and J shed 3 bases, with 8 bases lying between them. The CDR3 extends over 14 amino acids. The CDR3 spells CASSLSANYNEQFF. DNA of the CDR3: TGTGCCAGCAGTTTAAGCGCAAACTACAATGAGCAGTTCTTC.

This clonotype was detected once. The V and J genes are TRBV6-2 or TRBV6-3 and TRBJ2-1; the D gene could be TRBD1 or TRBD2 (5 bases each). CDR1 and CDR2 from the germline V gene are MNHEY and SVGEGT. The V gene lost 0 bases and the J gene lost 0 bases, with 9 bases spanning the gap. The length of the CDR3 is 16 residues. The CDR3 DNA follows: TGTGCCAGCAGTTACTCAGAGGGGTACTCCTACAATGAGCAGTTCTTC. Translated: CASSYSEGYSYNEQFF.